This T cell receptor beta chain comes out of a study of T cell changes during pregnancy in multiple sclerosis. The method was immunoSEQ multiplex PCR; TCRdb's version includes in-frame clones alone and lacks a portion of them. The table records some 80,000 clones, 90% to 95% of them present only once. The CDR3 is made up of 15 amino acids. The germline V and J ends were trimmed by 1 base and 4 bases, with 13 bases remaining between them. Germline V gene sequence: CDR1 LGHNA, CDR2 YNFKEQ. This sequence was found in a female donor with multiple sclerosis, enrolled in a pregnancy study. The sample consisted of peripheral blood, taken in the second trimester of pregnancy. The rearrangement joins TRBV4-2 to TRBJ1-2; possible D gene TRBD1, 5 bases. CDR3 bases: TGTGCCAGCAGCCAAGGATACAGACAGCTCTATGGCTACACCTTC. This codes for CASSQGYRQLYGYTF.